This T cell receptor (beta chain) was sequenced during a study of cytotoxic CD8 clonotypes in ibrutinib-treated CLL (dated by TCRdb to the early 2020s). The study in broad terms: In this cohort, approximately 15 patients were treatment-naive and ten to twelve were relapsed/refractory, while roughly 18 had unmutated IGHV. Partial responses were observed in approximately 24 patients and complete responses in 2; after a median follow-up of 68 months, remission was maintained in around 14 patients and progression was observed in about twelve. Response samples were taken after a median of 12 months on treatment, ranging from about 6 to 40 months. Samples averaged roughly 260,000 productive templates and 94,082 productive rearrangements. Of the 85 to 90 participants in the trial, 25 to 30 had longitudinal samples available. Cryopreserved peripheral blood mononuclear cells were collected before treatment, at response, and at either disease progression or sustained remission. Every remission and progressive disease sample was obtained while ibrutinib was still being received by the patients. Broad study findings and their caveats: Lymph node repertoires were not examined, and the timing of sampling was not matched between patients in sustained remission and those whose disease progressed. Public clonotypes were rare and either contracted or stayed stable during treatment, and the rise in clonality at ibrutinib response reflected the expansion of private clonotypes. Clonality rose at ibrutinib response, remained stable during sustained remission, and dropped back toward baseline at progression. At baseline, clonality was higher than in age-matched healthy donors and showed a strong correlation with circulating CD8+ T-cell counts.

A MiSeq instrument was used for deep resolution sequencing, which targeted depths ranging from 1 in 1 million up to 1 in 200,000 T cells, with coverage averaging 10x for each clonotype. The immunoSEQ hsTCRB Kit was used to generate TCR beta libraries. Concerning the study's data processing: ImmunoSEQ Data Assistant and ImmunoSEQ Analyzer were used for data analysis, and V, D and J genes were assigned according to IMGT definitions. Clonality, which ranges from 0 to 1, was calculated by subtracting the normalized Shannon entropy of productive rearrangement frequencies from one. Public clonotype analysis was restricted to overrepresented clonotypes comprising at least 0.05% of each patient's repertoire. Repertoires from some twelve age-matched healthy donors in immuneACCESS were used as clonality controls. Imported from immuneACCESS, the table was reduced by TCRdb to in-frame sequences with V and J called. These copies leave out some clones; in studies compared against another copy, an unresolved V gene accounts for under half, and the cause of the remainder is not known. For V, J and clone size, that table is used; D and trimming come from the DNA. The sample contains about 160,000 clones, under 85% of them found a single time. In total, the top ten clones hold 3.5% to 5.5% of the sample.

The sample's time point, from its label and the paper: around 2 years on ibrutinib. For TCR beta library preparation, about 2 micrograms of genomic DNA were isolated from cryopreserved PBMCs. Longitudinal blood samples from CLL patients on ibrutinib monotherapy were analyzed using high-throughput TCR beta sequencing. The patients were enrolled in a single-center, open-label phase 2 trial of ibrutinib monotherapy. For this clone: No cognate antigen has been identified for it. No clone much larger than this one lies a single base away; base qualities are absent.

CDR3 length: 15 amino acids, cysteine to phenylalanine. Only CDR3 DNA is held: 45 bases, read in frame from base 1. The germline ends are 16 bases apart after V is trimmed by 6 bases and J by 5 bases. Sequences MNHNY (CDR1) and SVGAGI (CDR2) are obtained from the germline V gene (reference sequence). The rearranged segments are TRBV6-6 and TRBJ2-2; matching of 6 bases hints at TRBD2 as the D gene. The material sequenced was PBMCs, taken after 24 months of ibrutinib treatment. The sequence came from a human donor with chronic lymphocytic leukemia. The nucleotide sequence reads as follows: TGTGCCAGCAGGACCCTGGGGACTGGGACCGGGGAGCTGTTTTTT. It codes for CASRTLGTGTGELFF.